These T cell receptor beta chains were read from a single sample in a study of blood T cell repertoires in COVID-19. Produced via immunoSEQ multiplex PCR; TCRdb's table is partial and in-frame only. This sample yields some 270,000 clones, of which around 85% are seen a single time; around 1% belongs to the top ten. The sequencing sample was made of peripheral blood. Every receptor here comes from a human donor with COVID-19, enrolled during active disease. The donor label of this sample is uncertain. Both conserved end residues are part of each CDR3. The D gene is left open where the match is weak. Expanded clones get a size class; other rows say once, few or many, or leave the size out.

d_gene	abundance	j_gene	v_gene	CDR3aa	CDR3nt
TRBD2	.	TRBJ2-3	TRBV5-5	CASSLYGLAGVTDTQYF	TGTGCCAGCAGCTTATACGGACTAGCGGGAGTCACAGATACGCAGTATTTT
TRBD1	.	TRBJ1-6	TRBV2	CASKPGTAYNSPLHF	TGTGCCAGCAAACCCGGGACAGCGTATAATTCACCCCTCCACTTT
TRBD1	.	TRBJ1-2	TRBV27	CASSFYRGRGYGYTF	TGTGCCAGCAGTTTCTACAGGGGGCGAGGCTATGGCTACACCTTC
.	.	TRBJ2-5	TRBV7-3	CASSLQAQETQYF	TGTGCCAGCAGCTTACAAGCACAAGAGACCCAGTACTTC
.	.	TRBJ2-5	TRBV4-1	CASSQGRGQTEETQYF	TGCGCCAGCAGCCAAGGGAGGGGGCAAACGGAAGAGACCCAGTACTTC
.	.	TRBJ1-5	TRBV7-2	CASSLLAGPSLQPQHF	TGTGCCAGCAGCTTACTTGCGGGTCCCTCCCTTCAGCCCCAGCATTTT
TRBD1	once	TRBJ1-5	TRBV4-1	CASSETGNNQPQHF	TGCGCCAGCAGCGAGACAGGGAACAATCAGCCCCAGCATTTT
TRBD1	.	TRBJ1-2	TRBV3-1/TRBV3-2	CASSPRDSNYGYTF	TGTGCCAGCAGCCCCCGGGACAGCAACTATGGCTACACCTTC
.	.	TRBJ1-5	TRBV19	CASSPGARSNQPQHF	TGTGCCAGTAGTCCCGGAGCGAGGAGCAATCAGCCCCAGCATTTT
TRBD2	.	TRBJ2-7	TRBV3-1/TRBV3-2	CASTSSGSAAYEQYF	TGTGCCAGCACTTCTAGCGGGAGTGCCGCCTACGAGCAGTACTTC
.	once	TRBJ2-7	TRBV12-3/TRBV12-4	CASSPRKYEQYF	TGTGCCAGCAGTCCCAGAAAGTACGAGCAGTACTTC
TRBD2	.	TRBJ2-3	TRBV11-2	CASSYHQRAGVGSDTQYF	TGTGCCAGCAGCTACCACCAGAGAGCGGGAGTTGGGTCAGATACGCAGTATTTT
.	.	TRBJ1-1	TRBV15	CATSRDPGTEAFF	TGTGCCACCAGCAGAGATCCGGGCACTGAAGCTTTCTTT